These 26 T cell receptor beta chains came from one sample sequenced in a study of cytomegalovirus exposure and HLA in healthy donors. Primers: 60 Vbeta forward and 13 Jbeta reverse. Profiled with immunoSEQ multiplex PCR; TCRdb holds only in-frame clones, not every one. The sample yields 100,000 to 150,000 clones, around 75% seen once. The specimen sequenced was PBMCs. The origin of the receptors is a woman aged 50 to 60 in good health and CMV-seronegative.

This clone was found a few times. The rearrangement uses TRBV14 and TRBJ2-3; D ambiguous. This CDR3 spans 12 amino acids. Germline values: CDR1 SGHDN, CDR2 FVKESK. Trimming shortened V by 1 base and J by 6 bases, and 5 bases separated the two germline ends. As DNA, the CDR3 is TGTGCCAGCAGCCAAGTGGGCGATACGCAGTATTTT. Protein sequence: CASSQVGDTQYF.

The chain joins TRBV4-1 to TRBJ1-1; TRBD1 might be the D (5 bases). The CDR3 is 11 amino acids. Trimming removed 6 bases at V and 4 bases at J, with 6 bases between. Per the germline V gene, CDR1 is MGHRA and CDR2 is YSYEKL. CDR3 coding DNA: TGCGCCAGCAGTCAGGGCACTGAAGCTTTCTTT. This encodes CASSQGTEAFF.

The chain has TRBV12-2 and TRBJ2-2; the DNA was not compared with TRBD2, the D call given in the table. TRBV12-2 is classified as a pseudogene. The CDR3 covers 15 residues. The CDR3: CASRLNYANTGELFF. The CDR3 nucleotides are TGTGCAAGTCGCTTAAACTATGCGAACACCGGGGAGCTGTTTTTT.

The rearrangement uses TRBV30 and TRBJ1-2, with D perhaps matching TRBD1 (5 bases). Trimming took 1 base from V and 5 from J, leaving 8 bases between them. The CDR3 has 12 residues. From germline, CDR1 is GTSNPN and CDR2 SVGIG (reference sequence). CDR3 protein: CAWSADRYGYTF. The CDR3, as DNA: TGTGCCTGGAGTGCCGACAGATATGGCTACACCTTC. Using reference TRBV30 and TRBJ1-2 for the parts outside the CDR3, the full variable domain is SQTIHQWPATLVQPVGSPLSLECTVEGTSNPNLYWYRQAAGRGLQLLFYSVGIGQISSEVPQNLSASRPQDRQFILSSKKLLLSDSGFYLCAWSADRYGYTFGSGTRLTVV.

The CDR3 loop is CAISELGGEAFF. CDR3 sequence (DNA): TGTGCCATCAGTGAGTTGGGCGGGGAAGCTTTCTTT. The J gene is TRBJ1-1, the V gene TRBV10-3; no clear D. The germline V gene has CDR1 ENHRY and CDR2 SYGVKD. V lost 1 base, J lost 8 bases, and 8 bases lay in between. The CDR3 sequence is 12 residues long.

The rearrangement uses TRBV18 and TRBJ2-7, with TRBD2 matching 11 bases. The length of the CDR3 is 14 residues. Germline assignment: CDR1 KGHSH and CDR2 LQKENI. V was pared by 2 bases and J by 3 bases, with 0 bases of the junction left unmatched. Written as DNA, the CDR3 is TGTGCCAGCTCACCAGGACTAGCGGGCTACGAGCAGTACTTC. Translation: CASSPGLAGYEQYF. The whole variable domain, filled in from reference TRBV18 and TRBJ2-7, reads NAGVMQNPRHLVRRRGQEARLRCSPMKGHSHVYWYRQLPEEGLKFMVYLQKENIIDESGMPKERFSAEFPKEGPSILRIQQVVRGDSAAYFCASSPGLAGYEQYFGPGTRLTVT.

The chain has TRBV9 and TRBJ2-7, with D possibly TRBD1 on 6 matching bases. This CDR3 contains 16 residues. V lost 3 bases, J lost 3 bases, and 19 bases lay in between. Per the germline V gene, CDR1 is SGDLS and CDR2 is YYNGEE. CDR3 sequence (DNA): TGTGCCAGCAGCGACCGAACGGACAGTCGGGACTACGAGCAGTACTTC. It specifies CASSDRTDSRDYEQYF. The full variable domain, with the rest looked up from reference TRBV9 and TRBJ2-7, is DSGVTQTPKHLITATGQRVTLRCSPRSGDLSVYWYQQSLDQGLQFLIQYYNGEERAKGNILERFSAQQFPDLHSELNLSSLELGDSALYFCASSDRTDSRDYEQYFGPGTRLTVT.

With regard to this clone: Sequence at one end of the junction differs from germline and may be a read error. The V gene is TRBV5-6, the J gene TRBJ1-6; 7 bases map to TRBD1. Germline V gene lookup returns CDR1 SGHDT and CDR2 YYEEEE. This CDR3 is built from 13 residues. As DNA, the CDR3 is TGTGCCAGCAGCTCGACAGGGATTTCACCTCTCCACTTT. Translating it yields CASSSTGISPLHF.

V and J are TRBV28 and TRBJ2-5; 7 nucleotides line up with TRBD2. V lost 5 bases to trimming and J lost 2 bases; unmatched junction nucleotides: 8. Germline values: CDR1 MDHEN, CDR2 SYDVKM. The CDR3 is 15 amino acids. The CDR3 loop reads CASSPMGGGQETQYF. The DNA for the CDR3 is TGTGCCAGCAGTCCCATGGGGGGAGGGCAAGAGACCCAGTACTTC.

V usage is TRBV9 and J usage is TRBJ2-3; D might be TRBD2 (6 bases). Trimming pared 0 bases from V and 3 bases from J, leaving 17 bases between. The CDR3 loop spans 17 amino acids. The germline gives CDR1 SGDLS, CDR2 YYNGEE. CDR3 sequence (DNA): TGTGCCAGCAGCGTAGCTTCGACGGGAGTAAAGACAGATACGCAGTATTTT. Protein product: CASSVASTGVKTDTQYF.

The chain employs TRBV28 and TRBJ2-7; D perhaps matches TRBD2 (6 bases). Per the germline V gene, CDR1 is MDHEN and CDR2 is SYDVKM. The CDR3 totals 17 residues. V was clipped by 5 bases and J by 3 bases, with 23 bases between them. CDR3 sequence (DNA): TGTGCCAGCAGTGGGGGGATGGGGTCGTCCTATCGCTACGAGCAGTACTTC. Amino acids: CASSGGMGSSYRYEQYF.

To note about this clone: Other DNA sequences in the sample encode the same CDR3. The CDR3 region is CSVGQGGTDTQYF. The CDR3 DNA reads as TGCAGCGTCGGACAGGGGGGAACAGATACGCAGTATTTT. The gene calls are TRBV29-1 and TRBJ2-3; 10 bases agree with TRBD1. The CDR3 runs to 13 residues. Germline V gives CDR1 SQVTM, CDR2 ANQGSEA. V shed 6 bases and J 3 bases; nucleotides not matched to a gene: 3.

The chain carries TRBV28 and TRBJ1-4, with 8 bases identical to TRBD1. Germline V gene data show CDR1 as MDHEN and CDR2 as SYDVKM. This CDR3 comprises 14 residues. Trimming at V came to 6 bases and at J to 8 bases, leaving 8 bases not matched to a gene. For the CDR3, the DNA is TGTGCCAGCAGCCGCGGACAGGGATACGAAAAACTGTTTTTT. Its protein product is CASSRGQGYEKLFF.

The chain combines TRBV27 with TRBJ2-1; perhaps TRBD1 as D (5 bases). CDR1 is MNHEY, CDR2 SMNVEV, per germline (reference sequence). CDR3 length: 13 amino acids. Trimming stripped 9 bases from V and 2 bases from J, with 11 bases between. The CDR3 here is CASTGFPYNEQFF. The CDR3 nucleotides are TGTGCCAGTACAGGTTTTCCCTACAATGAGCAGTTCTTC.

This clone was counted between two and nine times. J is TRBJ2-3 and V is TRBV28; 9 bases align to TRBD1. V gave up 6 bases and J gave up 4 bases; unmatched junction bases: 14. This CDR3 has 17 residues. The germline V gene has CDR1 MDHEN and CDR2 SYDVKM. This CDR3 is CASRAPIQGAGADTQYF. CDR3 bases: TGTGCCAGCAGAGCCCCGATACAGGGGGCAGGGGCAGATACGCAGTATTTT.

The sample holds a few counts of this clone. V usage is TRBV28 and J usage is TRBJ2-1; 9 nucleotides agree with TRBD1. The CDR3 extends over 15 amino acids. The ends lost 8 bases at V and 2 bases at J; junction bases unmatched: 7. Germline-derived CDR1 and CDR2 are MDHEN and SYDVKM. CDR3 sequence: CASGSGTGPYNEQFF. The CDR3 nucleotides read TGTGCCAGCGGGTCAGGGACAGGGCCCTACAATGAGCAGTTCTTC.

V usage is TRBV11-2 and J usage is TRBJ2-5; 9 bases fit TRBD1. The assigned J gene may be wrong: the sequence end matches TRBJ2-7 better. CDR1 SGHAT and CDR2 FQNNGV come from the germline V gene. This CDR3 comprises 15 residues. The CDR3: CASSFDRGWAYEQYF. The CDR3 DNA reads TGTGCCAGCAGCTTCGACAGGGGGTGGGCCTACGAGCAGTACTTC.

The chain uses TRBV7-2 and TRBJ2-4; weak D call: TRBD1 (5 bases). The CDR3 sequence is 15 residues long. The V gene's germline CDR1 is SGHTA and CDR2 FQGNSA. The V gene lost 3 bases and the J gene lost 3 bases, with 12 bases spanning the gap. The CDR3 coding sequence is TGTGCCAGCAGCTTTCCAGCAGGGAACAAAAACATTCAGTACTTC. Residues: CASSFPAGNKNIQYF.

This sequence joins TRBV7-2 and TRBJ2-1, with TRBD1 as a possible D gene (5 bases). The CDR3 spans 15 residues. The germline V gene has CDR1 SGHTA and CDR2 FQGNSA. The ends were cut back, 6 bases at V and 0 bases at J, with 12 bases in the middle. CDR3 sequence (DNA): TGTGCCAGCAGTCCAGGGTTGGGCTCCTACAATGAGCAGTTCTTC. Its protein product is CASSPGLGSYNEQFF.

The rearrangement links TRBV7-9 to TRBJ2-2; 7 nucleotides match TRBD1. Germline-derived CDR1 and CDR2 are SEHNR and FQNEAQ (reference sequence). The CDR3 sequence is 16 residues long. V lost 7 bases and J lost 0; bases outside the gene matches: 8. CDR3: CASTQNRGTNTGELFF. DNA of the CDR3: TGTGCCAGCACCCAAAACAGGGGAACGAACACCGGGGAGCTGTTTTTT.

The genes are TRBV28 and TRBJ2-7; perhaps TRBD2 as D (5 bases). The ends were cut back, 7 bases at V and 3 bases at J, with 7 bases in the middle. Looked up from germline, CDR1 is MDHEN and CDR2 is SYDVKM. The CDR3 is 11 residues long. CDR3 in amino acids: CASTGNYEQYF. The CDR3 region has the DNA TGTGCCAGCACCGGGAACTACGAGCAGTACTTC.

The rearrangement uses TRBV7-2 and TRBJ2-7, with D possibly being TRBD2 (7 bases). The germline CDR1 and CDR2 sequences are SGHTA and FQGNSA. The CDR3 runs to 15 residues. V lost 3 bases and J 1 base, leaving 13 bases between the germline ends. This CDR3 reads CASSFSGGKSYEQYF. In DNA form, the CDR3 reads TGTGCCAGCAGCTTTTCGGGGGGCAAATCCTACGAGCAGTACTTC.

Of note for this clone: Other nucleotide sequences from this sample produce the same CDR3. This sequence joins TRBV19 and TRBJ2-2; 8 bases line up with TRBD1. After removal of 3 bases from V and 0 bases from J, the junction contained 3 bases not matched to a gene. CDR1 and CDR2 (germline): LNHDA, SQIVND (reference sequence). The CDR3 length is 16 residues. CDR3 sequence reads: CASSIQGATNTGELFF. The CDR3 DNA reads TGTGCCAGTAGTATCCAGGGGGCGACGAACACCGGGGAGCTGTTTTTT.

The chain carries TRBV9 and TRBJ2-7; TRBD2 aligns across 8 bases. The germline CDR1 and CDR2 sequences are SGDLS and YYNGEE. After removal of 3 bases from V and 5 bases from J, the junction contained 10 bases not matched to a gene. The CDR3 is 15 amino acids. The CDR3 region is CASSGDSGTLHEQYF. In DNA form, the CDR3 reads TGTGCCAGCAGCGGGGATAGCGGGACCCTTCACGAGCAGTACTTC.

This clone was found once. The chain joins TRBV15 to TRBJ2-7, with 11 bases aligning to TRBD2. V trimming: 0 bases; J trimming: 6 bases; junction bases outside the gene matches: 7. Germline V lookup: CDR1 LNHNV, CDR2 YYDKDF (reference sequence). This CDR3 has 16 residues. CDR3 sequence: CATSRDLAGGVGEQYF. The CDR3 DNA follows: TGTGCCACCAGCAGAGATTTAGCGGGAGGGGTTGGCGAGCAGTACTTC.

The chain carries TRBV2 and TRBJ2-1; TRBD2 matches 9 bases. V shed 8 bases, J shed 5 bases, and the junction held 7 bases outside the gene matches. This CDR3 contains 14 residues. From germline, CDR1 is SNHLY and CDR2 FYNNEI. This chain's CDR3 is CASQLAGIDNEQFF. In DNA form, the CDR3 reads TGTGCCAGCCAACTAGCGGGTATCGACAATGAGCAGTTCTTC.